Listed here are 10 T cell receptor beta chains from one sample, sequenced in a study of control samples from healthy donors and cancer patients. The table came from immunoSEQ multiplex PCR; TCRdb's copy has only in-frame clones and leaves some out. This table holds some 150,000 clones, 75% to 90% found once. Input material: blood. These receptors were taken from a young man in good health.

The rearrangement links TRBV24-1 to TRBJ2-7; 13 bases fit TRBD2. Germline lookup yields CDR1 KGHDR and CDR2 SFDVKD. There are 16 residues in the CDR3. V trimming: 4 bases; J trimming: 1 base; junction bases outside the gene matches: 3. CDR3 in amino acids: CATSDTSGRGSYEQYF. The CDR3 region has the DNA TGTGCCACCAGTGACACTAGCGGGAGGGGGTCCTACGAGCAGTACTTC.

V usage is TRBV18 and J usage is TRBJ2-7, with 9 bases lining up with TRBD2. There are 15 residues in the CDR3. Germline values: CDR1 KGHSH, CDR2 LQKENI. With V trimmed by 4 bases and J by 2 bases, 6 bases remained unmatched. The DNA of the CDR3 is TGTGCCAGCTCACAGAGAGCGGGAGGCCCCTACGAGCAGTACTTC. It yields the protein CASSQRAGGPYEQYF.

The chain is built from TRBV7-8 and TRBJ1-1, with D possibly matching TRBD1 (5 bases). V gave up 1 base and J gave up 4 bases, with 10 bases separating them. This CDR3 contains 14 residues. CDR1 and CDR2 from the germline V gene are SGHVS and FQNEAQ. The DNA for the CDR3 is TGTGCCAGCAGCTTAGGGATGGGGGGCACTGAAGCTTTCTTT. The encoded protein is CASSLGMGGTEAFF.

This clone was seen only once. This rearrangement joins TRBV7-6 to TRBJ2-7, with TRBD2 matching 14 bases. This CDR3 region has 15 residues. With V trimmed by 5 bases and J by 3 bases, 3 bases remained unmatched. Germline V gives CDR1 SGHVS, CDR2 FNYEAQ. CDR3 nucleotide sequence: TGTGCCAGCAGCCAAGGGACTAGCGGGAGCTACGAGCAGTACTTC. Residues: CASSQGTSGSYEQYF.

The rearrangement joins TRBV6-5 to TRBJ2-7; 8 bases align to TRBD1. V shed 7 bases and J 7 bases; nucleotides not matched to a gene: 9. This CDR3 has 13 amino acids. Per the germline V gene, CDR1 is MNHEY and CDR2 is SVGAGI. The CDR3 DNA follows: TGTGCCAGCAACCCTGGACAGGGAAGGGAGCAGTACTTC. Translation: CASNPGQGREQYF.

The chain uses TRBV7-6 and TRBJ1-2, with no clear D. This CDR3 contains 13 residues. Germline CDR1 SGHVS, CDR2 FNYEAQ. Trimming stripped 5 bases from V and 2 bases from J, with 9 bases between. The CDR3 region has the DNA TGTGCCAGCAGCGCCGGACGGAACTATGGCTACACCTTC. This sequence encodes CASSAGRNYGYTF.

This clone was picked up a small number of times. V gene TRBV13 combines with J gene TRBJ2-5; no clear D. V was clipped by 1 base and J by 1 base, with 7 bases between them. CDR1 is PRHDT, CDR2 FYEKMQ, per germline (reference sequence). The CDR3 contains 14 residues. The CDR3 nucleotides read TGTGCCAGCAGCTTAGAATCGAGCCAAGAGACCCAGTACTTC. Translated: CASSLESSQETQYF.

The rearrangement links TRBV11-3 to TRBJ1-3; D ambiguous. V was cut by 5 bases and J by 7 bases, with 21 bases left in between. The V gene's germline CDR1 is SGHNT and CDR2 YENEEA. This CDR3 is 16 amino acids long. The CDR3 loop is CASSPQNNLHKNTIYF. In nucleotides, the CDR3 is TGTGCCAGCAGCCCTCAAAACAATCTCCATAAGAACACCATATATTTT.

V is TRBV6-5 and J is TRBJ2-3; either TRBD1 or TRBD2 may fit D (6 bases each). V shed 2 bases and J shed 4 bases, with 13 bases lying between them. Per the germline V gene, CDR1 is MNHEY and CDR2 is SVGAGI. The CDR3 totals 15 residues. The chain's CDR3 is CASSYGGLSADTQYF. CDR3 in DNA: TGTGCCAGCAGTTACGGGGGGCTAAGCGCAGATACGCAGTATTTT.

CDR3 sequence (DNA): TGTGCCAGCAGCTTGCCCGGGACTAGCGGGAGGGCCGGGGAGCAGTACTTC. Amino acid sequence: CASSLPGTSGRAGEQYF. The chain carries TRBV5-4 and TRBJ2-7; 16 bases are shared with TRBD2. The length of the CDR3 is 17 residues. From germline, CDR1 is SGHNT and CDR2 YYREEE (reference sequence). V was pared by 1 base and J by 7 bases, with 8 bases of the junction left unmatched.